Listed below are T cell receptor beta chains from one sample, sequenced in a study of blood T cell repertoires in COVID-19. The method was immunoSEQ multiplex PCR; TCRdb's version includes in-frame clones alone and lacks a portion of them. The profile shows around 200,000 clones, 85% of them singletons. Sequenced sample: PBMCs or T cells enriched from blood (not recorded which). These receptors originate from a man between 40 and 49 years old who had recovered from COVID-19. CDR3s include the opening cysteine and the closing phenylalanine or tryptophan. Fields, in order: CDR3 protein, V gene.

cdr3_aa: CASSWLAGANVLTF; v_call: TRBV5-1
cdr3_aa: CASSDFGLNTEAFF; v_call: TRBV2
cdr3_aa: CASSVGGLAGGPTDTQYF; v_call: TRBV9
cdr3_aa: CASSPGGYGYTF; v_call: TRBV10-1
cdr3_aa: CASSPTSLQGGELFF; v_call: TRBV9
cdr3_aa: CASSQTGQSTGELFF; v_call: TRBV4-1
cdr3_aa: CSADGGNTDTQYF; v_call: TRBV29-1
cdr3_aa: CASSMGQGDAGYTEAFF; v_call: TRBV5-4
cdr3_aa: CASSRNRAHSGSGNTIYF; v_call: TRBV28
cdr3_aa: CAGSRTTHRGEQFF; v_call: TRBV2
cdr3_aa: CATSRDVTSGEETQYF; v_call: TRBV15
cdr3_aa: CASSLTSRLSTDTQYF; v_call: TRBV5-4
cdr3_aa: CASSTGTGGREQYF; v_call: TRBV19
cdr3_aa: CASSYTAGTSQETQYF; v_call: TRBV6-5
cdr3_aa: CASSPQQTTNEKLFF; v_call: TRBV18
cdr3_aa: CASSRDRVGQPQHF; v_call: TRBV6-2/TRBV6-3
cdr3_aa: CATSRGQGEQYF; v_call: TRBV15
cdr3_aa: CASSLGGSDYNEQFF; v_call: TRBV5-1
cdr3_aa: CASSLVPGGKNIQYF; v_call: TRBV7-3
cdr3_aa: CASSRGQLNYGYTF; v_call: TRBV5-5
cdr3_aa: CSVESAEAGELFF; v_call: TRBV29-1
cdr3_aa: CASSQLPTSGRENEQFF; v_call: TRBV4-1
cdr3_aa: CASSHGQGEKLFF; v_call: TRBV13
cdr3_aa: CASSDPTGGLRGYTF; v_call: TRBV25-1
cdr3_aa: CASKQAETQYF; v_call: TRBV2
cdr3_aa: CASSQRSEKRAQFF; v_call: TRBV3-1/TRBV3-2
cdr3_aa: CASVYRDNSGNTIYF; v_call: TRBV2
cdr3_aa: CASSLGVREKLFF; v_call: TRBV5-4
cdr3_aa: CASSPTSGRVAYEQYF; v_call: TRBV28
cdr3_aa: CASSQGQGFWEKLFF; v_call: TRBV4-3
cdr3_aa: CSAYDSVGYTF; v_call: TRBV20-1
cdr3_aa: CASSPTASLQETQYF; v_call: TRBV5-1
cdr3_aa: CAGGDRVPEQYF; v_call: TRBV6-5
cdr3_aa: CASTTGDNSPLHF; v_call: TRBV5-1
cdr3_aa: CASSLRLAGVYEQFF; v_call: TRBV27
cdr3_aa: CASSIGHLGQPMYF; v_call: TRBV19
cdr3_aa: CASSLEGSTDTQYF; v_call: TRBV7-9
cdr3_aa: CASSGTDITGELFF; v_call: TRBV10-2
cdr3_aa: CASSTGPYTYEQYF; v_call: TRBV19
cdr3_aa: CASSSTSGRNTDTQYF; v_call: TRBV7-9
cdr3_aa: CASSPYRGQLNEQFF; v_call: TRBV11-3
cdr3_aa: CASSFGRSSNQPQHF; v_call: TRBV5-8
cdr3_aa: CASGRGRVNTEAFF; v_call: TRBV12-5
cdr3_aa: CASSQVYQETQYF; v_call: TRBV14
cdr3_aa: CASSSSGSYNEQFF; v_call: TRBV5-1
cdr3_aa: CASSLVLGVPYEQYF; v_call: TRBV11-2
cdr3_aa: CASGYEVPRTLFF; v_call: TRBV2
cdr3_aa: CATSDLPRETGNYNEQFF; v_call: TRBV24-1
cdr3_aa: CSVEREEPPSNTIYF; v_call: TRBV29-1
cdr3_aa: CASSQDRVSETQYF; v_call: TRBV4-3
cdr3_aa: CASSPVVRETQYF; v_call: TRBV18
cdr3_aa: CASSFREPNSPLHF; v_call: TRBV5-4
cdr3_aa: CASSYSLAGEEAQYF; v_call: TRBV6-5
cdr3_aa: CASSLDRNTEAFF; v_call: TRBV7-3
cdr3_aa: CASSLEGVRGPVSF; v_call: TRBV5-4
cdr3_aa: CASSLTSTTAYEQYF; v_call: TRBV7-3
cdr3_aa: CASSPRRTSGRATGELFF; v_call: TRBV18
cdr3_aa: CASSVAGGVSYNEQFF; v_call: TRBV5-1
cdr3_aa: CASSYPRRGTQYF; v_call: TRBV5-8